This TCR beta chain is drawn from a study of blood T cell repertoires in COVID-19. Study-wide background: T cells, B-cell-depleted T cells, or PBMCs provided the cDNA or gDNA that served as material.

The CDR3 has 13 amino acids. From germline, CDR1 is MNHEY and CDR2 SMNVEV (reference sequence). With V trimmed by 6 bases and J by 7 bases, 6 bases remained unmatched. The authors' processing: How many nucleated cells were present was estimated from reference gene primer amplification. Data came from immunoSEQ multiplex PCR; TCRdb stores just in-frame clones and leaves some out. From that table come the V and J calls and clone size; the DNA was used to work out D and trimming. The top ten hold roughly 7.8% of the sample, which has 150,000 to 200,000 clones, 65% to 90% seen once. Sequencing was done on a sample of peripheral blood. This TCR came from a man aged 60-69 years with acute or convalescent COVID-19. This chain uses TRBV27 with TRBJ2-7; 10 nucleotides match TRBD1. As DNA, the CDR3 is TGTGCCAGCAGCCGACAGGGGGCGAGGGAGCAGTACTTC. This gives the protein CASSRQGAREQYF.